Listed here is a single TCR beta chain. The antigen it recognizes is unknown. Qualities for individual bases were not recorded, and no much larger clone is one base off. The immunoSEQ Assay, a bias-controlled multiplex PCR, was used to amplify TCRbeta CDR3 regions from genomic DNA. Per the source publication's procedure: The number of nucleated cells in each sample was estimated by amplification of reference gene primers within the assay. To quantify the absolute abundance of each unique TCRbeta CDR3 rearrangement, sequence reads were collapsed and filtered. For each sample, productive Simpson clonality was calculated as the square root of Simpson's diversity index across productive rearrangements. TCRdb took this table from immuneACCESS and kept in-frame rearrangements with V and J called. Such tables lack part of the clones; where checked against another copy, unresolved V genes explain under half of the gap, and the rest is unexplained. V and J calls and clone size are as listed in that table; D and trimming were resolved from the DNA. Present in this sample are 250,000 to 350,000 clones, 88% of which were seen just once. The leading ten clones occupy under 8% of the sample.

Another Seattle source contributed samples from volunteer blood donors who had recovered from COVID-19. Each collaborating institution followed its own protocols to collect whole blood in K2EDTA tubes. For TCRbeta analysis, collaborators shipped samples as frozen whole blood, isolated PBMCs, or DNA extracted from either of those sample types. This sample is drawn from a study of blood T cell repertoires in COVID-19 (dated by TCRdb to 2018 to 2021). As for the study more broadly: Samples covering the acute and convalescent phases of COVID-19 were provided by collaborators in the United States, Italy and Spain. The material from the prospective study consisted of cDNA or gDNA derived from T cells, B-cell-depleted T cells, or PBMCs. The dataset comprised deeply sampled blood TCRbeta repertoires from subjects exposed to, actively infected with, or recovered from COVID-19. The repertoires were released in a freely available public database intended as a resource for research on the immune response to SARS-CoV-2. The samples were drawn from the first 160 participants of the ongoing ImmuneRACE study and from 1,200 or so subjects provided by 6 global collaborators. A de-identified subject ID, COVID-19 status, age in years and sex were almost always included in the sample metadata. Where available, HLA class I and class II types were taken from metadata supplied by the sample provider and were not determined by assay-based typing.

The full study reports these points: The quantity of clinical and demographic metadata differed by source and by participant and was supplied without curation.

What was sequenced was peripheral blood. This receptor was taken from a woman aged 25 to 39 who had recovered from COVID-19.

In nucleotides, the sequence is TGCAGCGTGACTAGCGGGGGGCCCACAGATACGCAGTATTTT. It translates to CSVTSGGPTDTQYF. The chain is assembled from TRBV29-1 and TRBJ2-3; 13 bases in between match TRBD2. Looking up the germline V gene yields CDR1 SQVTM and CDR2 ANQGSEA. Its CDR3 holds 14 amino acids, cysteine through phenylalanine. The entry retains the CDR3 DNA only, 42 bases that are in frame from base 1. Unmatched junction bases come to 2, with V trimmed by 6 bases and J by 2 bases.